The 10 T cell receptor beta chains below all came from one sample that was sequenced in a study of blood T cell repertoires in COVID-19. Measured with immunoSEQ multiplex PCR; TCRdb has only the in-frame clones, and not every one. The sample lists more than 55,000 clones, around three quarters occurring once. Sequenced material: peripheral blood. The receptors come from a man aged 55 to 70 with acute or convalescent COVID-19.

The chain joins TRBV20-1 to TRBJ2-3; D gene ambiguous. Germline V gene data show CDR1 as DFQATT and CDR2 as SNEGSKA (reference sequence). Trimming cost V 3 bases and J 3 bases, with 13 bases left between them. This CDR3 has 14 residues. The CDR3 bases are TGCAGTGCTAGTTGGTCGGCAGGTACAGATACGCAGTATTTT. Translation gives CSASWSAGTDTQYF.

The chain recombines TRBV7-3 with TRBJ1-2; D perhaps matches TRBD1 (6 bases). V dropped 5 bases and J dropped 4 bases, with 20 bases sitting between them. Germline values: CDR1 SGHTA, CDR2 FQGTGA. The CDR3 extends over 16 amino acids. In DNA form, the CDR3 reads TGTGCCAGCAGCCCCGGGACAACTATCAAGGGCTATGGCTACACCTTC. It encodes CASSPGTTIKGYGYTF.

This clone was detected a few times. The chain recombines TRBV5-6 with TRBJ2-7; 13 bases fit TRBD2. V lost 3 bases and J lost 4; bases outside the gene matches: 1. In germline, CDR1 is SGHDT, CDR2 YYEEEE. This CDR3 has 14 residues. The CDR3: CASSWTSGGYEQYF. Here the CDR3 DNA reads TGTGCCAGCAGCTGGACTAGCGGGGGTTACGAGCAGTACTTC.

For the CDR3, the DNA is TGTGCCAGCAGCCGGACTAGCGGGGGGGATACGCAGTATTTT. Translated: CASSRTSGGDTQYF. The gene calls are TRBV11-2 and TRBJ2-3; 14 bases are a match to TRBD2. Germline-derived CDR1 and CDR2 are SGHAT and FQNNGV. This CDR3 region has 14 residues. J lost 6 bases, V lost 5 bases, and 1 base had no gene match.

The chain joins TRBV19 to TRBJ2-3; D remains ambiguous. Germline loops: CDR1 LNHDA, CDR2 SQIVND (reference sequence). The CDR3 is 13 amino acids. V was shortened by 4 bases and J by 11 bases, with 16 bases between the two germline ends. This chain's CDR3 is CASSTELPSVQYF. Here the CDR3 DNA reads TGTGCCAGTAGTACGGAACTACCGAGCGTGCAGTATTTT. Filled out from reference TRBV19 and TRBJ2-3, the complete variable domain reads DGGITQSPKYLFRKEGQNVTLSCEQNLNHDAMYWYRQDPGQGLRLIYYSQIVNDFQKGDIAEGYSVSREKKESFPLTVTSAQKNPTAFYLCASSTELPSVQYFGPGTRLTVL.

The chain employs TRBV19 and TRBJ1-6, with TRBD1 matching 8 bases. The V segment lost 6 bases and the J segment 9 bases; nucleotides outside the gene matches: 7. Germline CDR1 reads LNHDA; CDR2 reads SQIVND (reference sequence). This CDR3 comprises 14 residues. CDR3 DNA sequence: TGTGCCAGTAGCACAGGACAGGGCGGTTCACCCCTCCACTTT. Residues: CASSTGQGGSPLHF.

The chain is built from TRBV5-1 and TRBJ1-1; 7 nucleotides align to TRBD1. Per the germline V gene, CDR1 is SGHRS and CDR2 is YFSETQ. With 4 bases clipped from V and 5 bases from J, the junction kept 14 bases outside the gene matches. This CDR3 spans 16 amino acids. CDR3 in amino acids: CASSPWTGGDGTEAFF. The CDR3 DNA is TGCGCCAGCAGCCCTTGGACAGGTGGGGATGGGACTGAAGCTTTCTTT.

J is TRBJ1-5 and V is TRBV28; 9 bases are shared with TRBD1. V dropped 6 bases and J dropped 6; count of bases not matched to a gene: 6. This CDR3 has 14 amino acids. Germline V lookup: CDR1 MDHEN, CDR2 SYDVKM. CDR3 sequence: CASRGGQGFQPQHF. CDR3 in DNA: TGTGCCAGCAGGGGGGGACAGGGATTTCAGCCCCAGCATTTT. The complete variable domain, with remaining parts taken from reference TRBV28 and TRBJ1-5, reads DVKVTQSSRYLVKRTGEKVFLECVQDMDHENMFWYRQDPGLGLRLIYFSYDVKMKEKGDIPEGYSVSREKKERFSLILESASTNQTSMYLCASRGGQGFQPQHFGDGTRLSIL.

The V call is TRBV6-5, the J call TRBJ1-2; perhaps TRBD1 as D (5 bases). The CDR3 extends over 15 amino acids. CDR1 is MNHEY and CDR2 is SVGAGI in the germline V gene. Trimming took 2 bases from V and 6 from J, leaving 16 bases between them. The CDR3 protein is CASSYVQGSSDGYTF. The CDR3 DNA follows: TGTGCCAGCAGTTACGTCCAGGGTAGTAGTGATGGCTACACCTTC.

The gene calls are TRBV29-1 and TRBJ2-3, with TRBD1 identical over 8 bases. Germline trimming cut 8 bases from V and 1 base from J; bases unmatched to any gene: 14. Per the germline V gene, CDR1 is SQVTM and CDR2 is ANQGSEA. The CDR3 loop spans 16 amino acids. This chain's CDR3 is CSIFSLLTGGTDTQYF. The CDR3 nucleotides are TGCAGCATTTTCTCGTTACTGACAGGGGGCACAGATACGCAGTATTTT.